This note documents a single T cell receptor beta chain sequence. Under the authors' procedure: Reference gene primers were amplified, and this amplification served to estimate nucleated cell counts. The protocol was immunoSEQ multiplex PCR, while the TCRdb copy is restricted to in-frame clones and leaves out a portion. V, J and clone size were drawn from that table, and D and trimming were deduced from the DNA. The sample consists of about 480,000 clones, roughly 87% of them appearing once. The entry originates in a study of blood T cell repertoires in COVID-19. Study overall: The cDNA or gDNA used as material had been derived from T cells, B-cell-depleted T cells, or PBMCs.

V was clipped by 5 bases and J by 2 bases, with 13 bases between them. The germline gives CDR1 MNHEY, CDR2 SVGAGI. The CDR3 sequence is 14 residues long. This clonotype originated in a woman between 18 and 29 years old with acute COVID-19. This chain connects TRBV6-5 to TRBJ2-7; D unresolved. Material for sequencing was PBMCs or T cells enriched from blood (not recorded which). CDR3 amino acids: CASSQATTTYEQYF. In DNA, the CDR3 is TGTGCCAGCAGTCAGGCAACAACGACCTACGAGCAGTACTTC.